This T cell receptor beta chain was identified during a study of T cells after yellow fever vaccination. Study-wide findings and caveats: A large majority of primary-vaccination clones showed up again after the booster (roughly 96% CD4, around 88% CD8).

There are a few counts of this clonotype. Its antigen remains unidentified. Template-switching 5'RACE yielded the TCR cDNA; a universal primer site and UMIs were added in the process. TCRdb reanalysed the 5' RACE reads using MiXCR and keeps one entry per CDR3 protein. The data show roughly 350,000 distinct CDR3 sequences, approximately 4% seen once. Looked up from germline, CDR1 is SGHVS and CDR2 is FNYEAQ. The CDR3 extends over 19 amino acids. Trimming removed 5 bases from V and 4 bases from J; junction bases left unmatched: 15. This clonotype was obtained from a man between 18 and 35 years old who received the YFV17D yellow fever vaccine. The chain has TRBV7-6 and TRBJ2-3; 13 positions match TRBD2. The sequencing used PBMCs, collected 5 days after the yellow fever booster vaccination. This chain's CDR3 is CASSLISGTSGVIADTQYF. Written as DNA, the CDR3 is TGTGCCAGCAGCCTCATATCCGGGACTAGCGGGGTCATAGCAGATACGCAGTATTTT.